This is a list of T cell receptor beta chains from one sample in a study of blood T cell repertoires in COVID-19. Generated by immunoSEQ multiplex PCR, the TCRdb table keeps only in-frame clones and is missing some. The sample yields some 100,000 clones, roughly 78% seen once. Sequencing input: peripheral blood. These receptors were obtained from a man aged 45-60 years with active or convalescent COVID-19. CDR3s include the opening cysteine and the closing phenylalanine or tryptophan. Fields, in order: clone size, V gene, D gene, J gene, CDR3 DNA, CDR3 protein. D genes are given only for firm matches. Some rows have no size entry. The others give once, few or many, or a class for an expanded clone.

-,TRBV5-1,-,TRBJ2-5,TGCGCCAGCAGCCCTTTGGTGTCCGGAGGGATCGAAGAGACCCAGTACTTC,CASSPLVSGGIEETQYF
-,TRBV29-1,-,TRBJ2-2,TGCAGCGTTGCGCCAGGGGTGGGCGGGGAGCTGTTTTTT,CSVAPGVGGELFF
-,TRBV2,-,TRBJ2-6,TGTGCCAGCACTCTCGAGCGGACAGCTGGCTCTGGGGCCAACGTCCTGACTTTC,CASTLERTAGSGANVLTF
once,TRBV5-1,-,TRBJ1-5,TGCGCCAGCAGCTTGGATCCAGGGTATAGCAATCAGCCCCAGCATTTT,CASSLDPGYSNQPQHF
-,TRBV5-1,-,TRBJ2-1,TGCGCCAGCAGCTTGGATAGCAGCAATGAGCAGTTCTTC,CASSLDSSNEQFF
-,TRBV7-2,-,TRBJ2-5,TGTGCCAGCAGCCTACTATCGGAGACCCAGTACTTC,CASSLLSETQYF
-,TRBV6-6,TRBD1,TRBJ1-5,TGTGCCAGCAGCCCCACAGGGGGTCGCGGCAATCAGCCCCAGCATTTT,CASSPTGGRGNQPQHF
-,TRBV7-6,-,TRBJ1-3,TGTGCCAGCAGCCCCCTGGGGGGCTCTGGAAACACCATATATTTT,CASSPLGGSGNTIYF
once,TRBV6-5,TRBD1,TRBJ1-2,TGTGCCAGCAGTTACTCTGGGACAGACTATGGCTACACCTTC,CASSYSGTDYGYTF
few,TRBV28,TRBD1,TRBJ1-3,TGTGCCAGCAGTACGCCCGGGACAGGGGATGGAAACACCATATATTTT,CASSTPGTGDGNTIYF
few,TRBV28,-,TRBJ2-4,TGTGCCAGCACCGACCGGGGGACCATTCAGTACTTC,CASTDRGTIQYF
-,TRBV6-2/TRBV6-3,TRBD1,TRBJ1-5,TGTGCCAGCAGTTATCTATCTCAGGGGGCTAGACAGCCCCAGCATTTT,CASSYLSQGARQPQHF
-,TRBV7-7,TRBD2,TRBJ2-5,TGTGCCAGCAGCTTAGGCCTTAGCGGGGGCTCTTCAGAGACCCAGTACTTC,CASSLGLSGGSSETQYF
-,TRBV15,-,TRBJ1-5,TGTGCCACCAGCTCGGGCCGGGGGAATAGCAATCAGCCCCAGCATTTT,CATSSGRGNSNQPQHF
-,TRBV19,-,TRBJ2-2,TGTGCCAGTAGTATAGGACAGGCCCCCGGGGAGCTGTTTTTT,CASSIGQAPGELFF
once,TRBV6-5,-,TRBJ1-2,TGTGCCAGCAGTTACTCGAGGGGGGGGAGCTATGGCTACACCTTC,CASSYSRGGSYGYTF
-,TRBV10-3,-,TRBJ1-5,TGTGCCATCAGTGAGTCCGGGGGCAATCAGCCCCAGCATTTT,CAISESGGNQPQHF
-,TRBV20-1,-,TRBJ1-2,TGCAGTGCTAGAACAGATTATGGCTACACCTTC,CSARTDYGYTF
-,TRBV19,-,TRBJ1-1,TGTGCCAGTAGTACAAGCGGCTTGAACACTGAAGCTTTCTTT,CASSTSGLNTEAFF
-,TRBV18,TRBD1,TRBJ1-5,TGTGCCAGCTCACCCGGGACAGGACCCAGCAATCAGCCCCAGCATTTT,CASSPGTGPSNQPQHF
-,TRBV7-2,-,TRBJ2-3,TGTGCCAGCAGCTTAGAGGGAGTTAGCACAGATACGCAGTATTTT,CASSLEGVSTDTQYF
-,TRBV6-5,-,TRBJ1-5,TGTGCCAGCAGTTCAAACAGGGACGGCAATCAGCCCCAGCATTTT,CASSSNRDGNQPQHF
once,TRBV5-1,TRBD1,TRBJ1-2,TGCGCCAGCAGCTTGGCCCCGACAGGGACAGGGGAGTACTATGGCTACACCTTC,CASSLAPTGTGEYYGYTF
-,TRBV29-1,TRBD1,TRBJ1-4,TGCAGCGTACAACAGGGGGAAAAACTGTTTTTT,CSVQQGEKLFF
-,TRBV10-2,-,TRBJ2-1,TGCGCCAGCGCGGCGGGGGCGGGGGCCGGGGACAATGAGCAGTTCTTC,CASAAGAGAGDNEQFF
-,TRBV5-8,-,TRBJ2-3,TGTGCCAGCAGCTTACTCAAGAGTTTCACAGATACGCAGTATTTT,CASSLLKSFTDTQYF
-,TRBV6-6,TRBD2,TRBJ2-3,TGTGCCAGCAGTTACGCGGGGGGGTCGGATACGCAGTATTTT,CASSYAGGSDTQYF
once,TRBV5-1,TRBD2,TRBJ2-1,TGCGCCAGCAGCTTAACGGGGAGGGTAGGGGATGAGCAGTTCTTC,CASSLTGRVGDEQFF
once,TRBV19,TRBD1,TRBJ1-4,TGTGCCAGTAGTTTGACAGGGGAAAAACTGTTTTTT,CASSLTGEKLFF
-,TRBV7-2,-,TRBJ1-5,TGTGCCAGCAGCCAAGAATGGGGGGGTCAGCCCCAGCATTTT,CASSQEWGGQPQHF
-,TRBV6-6,-,TRBJ1-2,TGTGCCAGCAGTTACTGGTCTGGCGGGGGAAGCTACACCTTC,CASSYWSGGGSYTF
-,TRBV3-1/TRBV3-2,-,TRBJ2-2,TGTGCCACCTACAGGGCTGGCGGGGAGCTGTTTTTT,CATYRAGGELFF
-,TRBV18,TRBD2,TRBJ2-3,TGTGCCAGCTCACAGGGACTAGCAGCAGATACGCAGTATTTT,CASSQGLAADTQYF
-,TRBV2,TRBD1,TRBJ2-1,TGTGCCAGTACTGTAGGACAGGGGTGGAATGAGCAGTTCTTC,CASTVGQGWNEQFF
-,TRBV18,TRBD1,TRBJ2-2,TGTGCCAGCTCACCGAGAGCCGGGACAGCCAGCGGGGAGCTGTTTTTT,CASSPRAGTASGELFF
-,TRBV19,-,TRBJ1-5,TGTGCCAGTAGAACGATAGAGGGACACACAGGATGGCAGCCCCAGCATTTT,CASRTIEGHTGWQPQHF
-,TRBV5-1,TRBD1,TRBJ1-1,TGCGCCAGCAGCCCGGACAGGGTTGACACTGAAGCTTTCTTT,CASSPDRVDTEAFF
-,TRBV6-5,TRBD2,TRBJ2-1,TGTGCCAGCAGTAGGGGACTAGCGGGGCTAAATGAGCAGTTCTTC,CASSRGLAGLNEQFF
few,TRBV28,-,TRBJ1-6,TGTGCCAGCAGTTTATGGCGGGGTTCACCCCTCCACTTT,CASSLWRGSPLHF
-,TRBV13,TRBD2,TRBJ2-3,TGTGCCAGCAGCTCCCGGACTAGCGGTAAAACAGATACGCAGTATTTT,CASSSRTSGKTDTQYF
-,TRBV27,-,TRBJ2-7,TGTGCCAGCAGTTCCCCGACTAGTAAGCAGTACTTC,CASSSPTSKQYF
-,TRBV6-2/TRBV6-3,TRBD1,TRBJ1-2,TGTGCCAGCAGTTTCCAGCCTCAGGGACAGGGGGCCCTCCGAGGCTATGGCTACACCTTC,CASSFQPQGQGALRGYGYTF
-,TRBV9,-,TRBJ2-1,TGTGCCAGCAGCGTAGCATCAGGCACATACAATGAGCAGTTCTTC,CASSVASGTYNEQFF
-,TRBV6-4,TRBD1,TRBJ2-2,TGTGCCAGCAGGGGGACAGGGGCGAACACCGGGGAGCTGTTTTTT,CASRGTGANTGELFF
-,TRBV5-1,TRBD1,TRBJ1-4,TGCGCCAGCAGCTTGTCAGGGGGCACAACTAATGAAAAACTGTTTTTT,CASSLSGGTTNEKLFF
-,TRBV4-3,-,TRBJ1-1,TGCGCCAGCCAGGACAGAACTAACACTGAAGCTTTCTTT,CASQDRTNTEAFF
-,TRBV29-1,TRBD1,TRBJ2-3,TGCAGCGCTATACAGGGGCCAGATACGCAGTATTTT,CSAIQGPDTQYF
-,TRBV28,-,TRBJ1-2,TGTGCCAGCACCCTGGGGGGGCGCATGGATGGCTACACCTTC,CASTLGGRMDGYTF
-,TRBV27,-,TRBJ1-2,TGTGCCAGCAGTATGGCAGTCAACTATGGCTACACCTTC,CASSMAVNYGYTF
-,TRBV3-1/TRBV3-2,-,TRBJ2-3,TGTGCCAGCAGGTATGGGGGGGATACGCAGTATTTT,CASRYGGDTQYF